Presented here are 5 T cell receptor beta chains from one specimen sequenced in a study of blood T cell repertoires in COVID-19. Profiled with immunoSEQ multiplex PCR; TCRdb holds only in-frame clones, not every one. The repertoire consists of 120,000 or so clones, with around four fifths occurring once and the leading ten covering around 5.6%. Specimen: peripheral blood. The receptors come from a man aged 80 or over with active or convalescent COVID-19.

The chain carries TRBV2 and TRBJ1-1, with D tentatively TRBD1 (5 bases). The V gene lost 2 bases and the J gene lost 6 bases, with 16 bases spanning the gap. The CDR3 is 15 amino acids. The germline V gene has CDR1 SNHLY and CDR2 FYNNEI. The CDR3 bases are TGTGCCAGCAGTGAAAAAACAGGCGCCTCCGCTGAAGCTTTCTTT. Translation gives CASSEKTGASAEAFF.

The chain has TRBV5-1 and TRBJ1-6, with D hard to call. The CDR3 covers 14 residues. Trimming stripped 0 bases from V and 8 bases from J, with 9 bases between. Germline V gene data show CDR1 as SGHRS and CDR2 as YFSETQ. CDR3 in DNA: TGCGCCAGCAGCTTGGCCTGGGAGGATTCACCCCTCCACTTT. Translating it yields CASSLAWEDSPLHF. Filled out from reference TRBV5-1 and TRBJ1-6, the complete variable domain reads KAGVTQTPRYLIKTRGQQVTLSCSPISGHRSVSWYQQTPGQGLQFLFEYFSETQRNKGNFPGRFSGRQFSNSRSEMNVSTLELGDSALYLCASSLAWEDSPLHFGNGTRLTVT.

This chain joins TRBV19 and TRBJ1-6; D is unclear. Trimming removed 7 bases from V and 8 bases from J, with 18 bases in between. The CDR3 has 15 residues. Germline CDR1 LNHDA, CDR2 SQIVND (reference sequence). Here the CDR3 reads CASNIGDIVDSPLHF. The CDR3 DNA reads as TGTGCCAGTAACATCGGGGATATCGTGGATTCACCCCTCCACTTT.

The V call is TRBV7-8, the J call TRBJ2-4; TRBD1 matches at 8 bases. Germline lookup yields CDR1 SGHVS and CDR2 FQNEAQ. The junction had 9 bases not matched to a gene; V was cut back by 4 bases and J by 7 bases. The CDR3 is made up of 15 amino acids. Here the CDR3 DNA reads TGTGCCAGCAGCTCGGAACCAGGGGGCTGGAACATTCAGTACTTC. This codes for CASSSEPGGWNIQYF.

This clone has a handful of counts. The chain combines TRBV19 with TRBJ1-5; D unresolved. Germline CDR1 reads LNHDA; CDR2 reads SQIVND (reference sequence). The length of the CDR3 is 15 residues. Trimming took 1 base from V and 1 from J, leaving 8 bases between them. The CDR3 loop is CASSIVAGSNQPQHF. CDR3 sequence (DNA): TGTGCCAGTAGTATAGTGGCGGGGAGCAATCAGCCCCAGCATTTT.